One sample yielded the 29 T cell receptor beta chains listed below, sequenced in a study of blood T cells in healthy people across ages. A sample-barcoded 5' primer and a J-beta primer mix were used in a second PCR of about 7 to 12 cycles. Each CDR3 protein gets one entry after TCRdb re-called the 5' RACE reads with MiXCR. The sample has roughly 500,000 distinct CDR3 sequences; approximately 25% are singletons. The material sequenced was blood. These receptors came from an older woman in good health.

The V gene is TRBV21-1, the J gene TRBJ2-3; the listed D gene, TRBD1, was not tested against the DNA. TRBV21-1 is a pseudogene segment. This CDR3 has 17 amino acids. This CDR3 is CASSKAQGHLRADTQYF. DNA for the CDR3: TGTGCCAGCAGCAAAGCGCAGGGACATCTTAGGGCAGATACGCAGTATTTT.

J is TRBJ1-2 and V is TRBV6-5; D is ambiguous. Trimming shortened V by 4 bases and J by 5 bases, and 11 bases separated the two germline ends. CDR3 length equals 13 residues. CDR1 is MNHEY and CDR2 is SVGAGI in the germline V gene. The CDR3 spells CASSSRRSYGYTF. CDR3 DNA sequence: TGTGCCAGCAGTTCCCGACGGTCTTATGGCTACACCTTC.

The genes are TRBV9 and TRBJ1-4; TRBD1 might be the D (5 bases). The CDR3 is 12 amino acids. Trimming removed 7 bases from V and 8 bases from J, with 12 bases in between. Germline V CDR1 and CDR2: SGDLS, YYNGEE. The CDR3 DNA follows: TGTGCCAGCGGGACCTGGGACGAAAAACTGTTTTTT. Translation: CASGTWDEKLFF.

The rearrangement uses TRBV6-2 or TRBV6-3 and TRBJ2-5, with unresolved D. CDR3 size: 13 residues. The V end was cut by 4 bases, the J end by 5 bases, with 11 bases between. Germline V lookup: CDR1 MNHEY, CDR2 SVGEGT. CDR3 sequence: CASSWEPWETQYF. The CDR3 nucleotides are TGTGCCAGCAGTTGGGAACCCTGGGAGACCCAGTACTTC.

The rearrangement uses TRBV29-1 and TRBJ2-2; 9 bases are shared with TRBD1. Germline-derived CDR1 and CDR2 are SQVTM and ANQGSEA. V lost 7 bases and J lost 3; bases outside the gene matches: 12. This CDR3 is built from 16 residues. As DNA, the CDR3 is TGCAGCGGGTATCCTACAGGGGGCCCGGACACCGGGGAGCTGTTTTTT. It codes for CSGYPTGGPDTGELFF.

The chain recombines TRBV6-2 or TRBV6-3 with TRBJ2-1; 10 bases line up with TRBD2. The V and J ends lost 3 bases and 8 bases, in that order; junction bases with no gene match: 13. The length of the CDR3 is 17 residues. The germline gives CDR1 MNHEY, CDR2 SVGEGT. CDR3 in amino acids: CASSYQAGGLNRHEQFF. The DNA for the CDR3 is TGTGCCAGCAGTTATCAAGCGGGGGGGTTAAACCGGCATGAGCAGTTCTTC.

The rearrangement joins TRBV7-2 to TRBJ1-3, with D possibly matching TRBD1 (6 bases). This CDR3 comprises 15 residues. CDR1 is SGHTA, CDR2 FQGNSA, per germline. The V gene lost 4 bases and the J gene lost 1 base, with 11 bases spanning the gap. In DNA form, the CDR3 reads TGTGCCAGCAGCTCAGGGGAGCCGTCTGGAAACACCATATATTTT. The encoded protein is CASSSGEPSGNTIYF.

This rearrangement joins TRBV7-3 to TRBJ2-3; 9 bases match TRBD2. CDR3 length: 16 amino acids. Losses at the gene ends were 2 bases for V and 5 bases for J; bases not matched to a gene: 8. Germline lookup yields CDR1 SGHTA and CDR2 FQGTGA. Written as DNA, the CDR3 is TGTGCCAGCAGCTTAGTTGCGGGGGGGCCGGGAGATACGCAGTATTTT. This encodes CASSLVAGGPGDTQYF.

The rearrangement joins TRBV9 to TRBJ1-1, with 7 bases identical to TRBD1. The CDR3 contains 14 residues. CDR1 and CDR2 (germline): SGDLS, YYNGEE. V shed 5 bases and J 4 bases; nucleotides not matched to a gene: 8. The CDR3 coding sequence is TGTGCCAGCAGTACCAGGGGGGGAGGCACTGAAGCTTTCTTT. Its translation: CASSTRGGGTEAFF.

This clonotype was picked up one time. The V gene is TRBV27, the J gene TRBJ1-1, with 7 nucleotides matching TRBD1. Germline V gene data show CDR1 as MNHEY and CDR2 as SMNVEV (reference sequence). Trimming removed 2 bases from V and 11 bases from J; junction bases left unmatched: 11. The CDR3 is 14 amino acids. CDR3 protein: CASSLEQGLGYAFF. The DNA of the CDR3 is TGTGCCAGCAGTTTAGAACAGGGGCTTGGGTATGCTTTCTTT.

This chain joins TRBV7-2 and TRBJ2-6, with TRBD1 matching over 9 bases. Germline V gene data show CDR1 as SGHTA and CDR2 as FQGNSA. The CDR3 loop spans 18 amino acids. V was pared by 1 base and J by 2 bases, with 6 bases of the junction left unmatched. CDR3 nucleotides: TGTGCCAGCAGCTTAGTATCCGGGACAGGGCCTGGGGCCAACGTCCTGACTTTC. It codes for CASSLVSGTGPGANVLTF.

This clonotype was counted between two and nine times. The chain employs TRBV7-2 and TRBJ2-5; D remains unclear. Between the trimmed V and J ends, which lost 2 bases and 2 bases, there was a span of 9 bases. CDR1 SGHTA and CDR2 FQGNSA come from the germline V gene. The CDR3 length is 14 residues. The CDR3 region is CASSLKFRQETQYF. CDR3 nucleotide sequence: TGTGCCAGCAGCTTAAAGTTCAGGCAAGAGACCCAGTACTTC.

This clonotype was found a few times. The genes are TRBV6-2 or TRBV6-3 and TRBJ1-1, with D tentatively TRBD1 (6 bases). Germline assignment: CDR1 MNHEY and CDR2 SVGEGT. Trimming removed 6 bases at V and 5 bases at J, with 16 bases between. This CDR3 has 14 amino acids. CDR3 in DNA: TGTGCCAGCAGAGTAGGGGGTGTGATGACTGAAGCTTTCTTT. It encodes CASRVGGVMTEAFF.

The genes are TRBV15 and TRBJ1-2; possibly TRBD1 for D (6 bases). The CDR3 covers 16 residues. CDR1 and CDR2 from the germline V gene are LNHNV and YYDKDF (reference sequence). Trimming took off 2 bases at V and 4 bases at J, with 17 bases between the two ends. CDR3 loop: CATSRKQGILFYGYTF. DNA of the CDR3: TGTGCCACCAGCAGAAAACAGGGTATCTTGTTCTATGGCTACACCTTC.

The V call is TRBV12-3 or TRBV12-4, the J call TRBJ2-2; the D is unclear. With 4 bases removed from V and 8 bases from J, the gap between germline ends came to 5 bases. The CDR3 loop spans 11 amino acids. The CDR3 DNA is TGTGCCAGCAGTTCAAGTGGGGAGCTGTTTTTT. Translation gives CASSSSGELFF.

The gene calls are TRBV15 and TRBJ2-3, with D possibly being TRBD2 (5 bases). Germline V gene lookup returns CDR1 LNHNV and CDR2 YYDKDF (reference sequence). CDR3 length: 15 amino acids. The V gene lost 0 bases and the J gene lost 4 bases, with 11 bases spanning the gap. CDR3 nucleotides: TGTGCCACCAGCAGAGATTTGGACTCCCCAGATACGCAGTATTTT. Its translation is CATSRDLDSPDTQYF.

The sample holds a few counts of this clonotype. The V and J genes are TRBV29-1 and TRBJ2-5; 7 bases are shared with TRBD1. The V segment lost 7 bases and the J segment 3 bases; nucleotides outside the gene matches: 5. The CDR3 runs 12 residues. Germline lookup yields CDR1 SQVTM and CDR2 ANQGSEA. CDR3 in DNA: TGCAGCGCCCGGACAGGAAAAGAGACCCAGTACTTC. It specifies CSARTGKETQYF. The full variable domain, completed using reference TRBV29-1 and TRBJ2-5, is SAVISQKPSRDICQRGTSLTIQCQVDSQVTMMFWYRQQPGQSLTLIATANQGSEATYESGFVIDKFPISRPNLTFSTLTVSNMSPEDSSIYLCSARTGKETQYFGPGTRLLVL.

Turning to this clonotype: One junction end disagrees with the germline gene, perhaps due to a read error. This chain links TRBV20-1 with TRBJ2-3; perhaps TRBD2 as D (7 bases). Germline assignment: CDR1 DFQATT and CDR2 SNEGSKA (reference sequence). There are 15 residues in the CDR3. CDR3 loop: CSAFKGGAGTDTQYF. The CDR3 nucleotides read TGCAGTGCTTTCAAAGGGGGGGCCGGCACGGATACGCAGTATTTT.

This clonotype was counted only a few times. The chain employs TRBV29-1 and TRBJ1-2; 7 bases are a match to TRBD1. Germline lookup yields CDR1 SQVTM and CDR2 ANQGSEA. There are 13 residues in the CDR3. Germline trimming cut 2 bases from V and 5 bases from J; bases unmatched to any gene: 5. CDR3 loop: CSVEFQGVYGYTF. CDR3 nucleotides: TGCAGCGTTGAATTTCAGGGGGTTTATGGCTACACCTTC. Full variable domain (remainder filled in from reference TRBV29-1 and TRBJ1-2): SAVISQKPSRDICQRGTSLTIQCQVDSQVTMMFWYRQQPGQSLTLIATANQGSEATYESGFVIDKFPISRPNLTFSTLTVSNMSPEDSSIYLCSVEFQGVYGYTFGSGTRLTVV.

Turning to this clonotype: One end of the junction does not line up with germline, which may come from a read error. The genes are TRBV4-3 and TRBJ2-7; D possibly corresponds to TRBD1 (6 bases). Germline values: CDR1 LGHNA, CDR2 YSLEER. CDR3 size: 13 residues. In DNA form, the CDR3 reads TGCACCAGCAGCCAAGACAGGTTCAACGAGCAGTACTTC. It encodes CTSSQDRFNEQYF.

This clonotype was recorded many times. The CDR3 DNA sequence: TGTGCCAGCAGCCTGAGGACAGGGGGACCGGGCAATCAGCCCCAGCATTTT. Translated, it gives CASSLRTGGPGNQPQHF. This chain joins TRBV3-1 and TRBJ1-5; 10 positions match TRBD1. This CDR3 is built from 17 residues. Germline V gene data show CDR1 as LGHDT and CDR2 as YNNKEL (reference sequence). V dropped 4 bases and J dropped 2; count of bases not matched to a gene: 8.

The rearrangement uses TRBV6-6 and TRBJ1-4, with D tentatively TRBD1 (6 bases). With 4 bases removed from V and 8 bases from J, the gap between germline ends came to 17 bases. Germline loops: CDR1 MNHNY, CDR2 SVGAGI (reference sequence). The CDR3 runs 15 residues. The CDR3 sequence: CASSSTGSKVEKLFF. The CDR3, as DNA: TGTGCCAGCAGTTCCACAGGGAGCAAGGTGGAAAAACTGTTTTTT.

This clonotype has a handful of counts. This chain uses TRBV6-2 or TRBV6-3 with TRBJ1-2; D perhaps matches TRBD1 (5 bases). Trimming cost V 5 bases and J 1 base, with 14 bases left between them. The CDR3 covers 15 residues. The germline CDR1 and CDR2 sequences are MNHEY and SVGEGT. CDR3 in DNA: TGTGCCAGCAGTCCCGGGACGTTGATTAACTATGGCTACACCTTC. Protein: CASSPGTLINYGYTF.

The chain joins TRBV4-3 to TRBJ1-3; D remains unclear. The CDR3 covers 15 residues. Trimming took 0 bases from V and 4 from J, leaving 10 bases between them. Germline loops: CDR1 LGHNA, CDR2 YSLEER. CDR3 amino acids: CASSQEHLGGNTIYF. The CDR3 coding sequence is TGCGCCAGCAGCCAAGAACACCTGGGGGGAAACACCATATATTTT.

In its sample, this clonotype was seen a few times. V is TRBV6-2 or TRBV6-3 and J is TRBJ2-5; 7 nucleotides line up with TRBD1. J lost 4 bases, V lost 4 bases, and 15 bases had no gene match. This CDR3 contains 17 residues. Germline V gene data show CDR1 as MNHEY and CDR2 as SVGEGT. CDR3 amino acids: CASSSGAGQVRPETQYF. The CDR3 region has the DNA TGTGCCAGCAGTTCCGGGGCCGGACAGGTTCGGCCAGAGACCCAGTACTTC.

This rearrangement joins TRBV5-5 to TRBJ2-5; D tentatively reads TRBD1 or TRBD2 (5 bases each). Germline V gene sequence: CDR1 SGHKS, CDR2 YYEKEE (reference sequence). The CDR3 is made up of 15 amino acids. V was cut by 5 bases and J by 1 base, with 15 bases left in between. CDR3 coding DNA: TGTGCCAGCAGACGAGCCGGGACCACCCAAGAGACCCAGTACTTC. Translated: CASRRAGTTQETQYF.

The sample holds many counts of this clonotype. This rearrangement joins TRBV6-6 to TRBJ2-5, with a tentative D call TRBD1 (6 bases). Trimming cost V 2 bases and J 5 bases, with 9 bases left between them. Germline-derived CDR1 and CDR2 are MNHNY and SVGAGI (reference sequence). The CDR3 totals 13 residues. The CDR3 protein is CASSYGGQETQYF. The CDR3 nucleotides read TGTGCCAGCAGTTACGGGGGCCAGGAGACCCAGTACTTC.

The rearrangement uses TRBV30 and TRBJ1-1; D is unresolved. The CDR3 contains 12 residues. From germline, CDR1 is GTSNPN and CDR2 SVGIG (reference sequence). V lost 0 bases and J 10 bases, leaving 12 bases between the germline ends. CDR3 nucleotide sequence: TGTGCCTGGAGTGTTAGCGGGTATCGAGCTTTCTTT. Translating gives CAWSVSGYRAFF.

The V gene is TRBV27, the J gene TRBJ2-6, with D possibly being TRBD1 (6 bases). V was shortened by 6 bases and J by 0 bases, with 9 bases between the two germline ends. The CDR3 sequence is 15 residues long. Per the germline V gene, CDR1 is MNHEY and CDR2 is SMNVEV (reference sequence). DNA for the CDR3: TGTGCCAGCAGCCACAGGGCCTCTGGGGCCAACGTCCTGACTTTC. It translates to CASSHRASGANVLTF.